This TCR beta chain comes out of a study of blood T cell repertoires in COVID-19. The CDR3 covers 11 residues. The germline V gene has CDR1 SGHTA and CDR2 FQGNSA. Trimming took off 5 bases at V and 9 bases at J, with 8 bases between the two ends. The data were produced by immunoSEQ multiplex PCR, yet TCRdb's version contains in-frame clones alone and is incomplete. The sample includes some 57,000 clones, about 88% of them seen just once. The chain couples TRBV7-2 to TRBJ2-1; D remains ambiguous. The sequenced material came from peripheral blood. The sequence derives from a man aged 60 to 75 with acute or convalescent COVID-19. CDR3 bases: TGTGCCAGCAGCGCCCTTAGTGAGCAGTTCTTC. Its translation: CASSALSEQFF.